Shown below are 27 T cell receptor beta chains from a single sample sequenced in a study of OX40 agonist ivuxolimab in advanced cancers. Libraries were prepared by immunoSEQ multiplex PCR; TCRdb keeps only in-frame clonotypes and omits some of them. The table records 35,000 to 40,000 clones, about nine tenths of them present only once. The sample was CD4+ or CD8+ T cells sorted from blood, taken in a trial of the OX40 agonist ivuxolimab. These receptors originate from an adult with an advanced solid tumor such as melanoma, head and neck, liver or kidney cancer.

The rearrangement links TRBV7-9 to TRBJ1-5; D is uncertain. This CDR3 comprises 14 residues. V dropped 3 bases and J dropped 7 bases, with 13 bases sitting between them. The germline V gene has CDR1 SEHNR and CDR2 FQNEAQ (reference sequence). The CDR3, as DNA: TGTGCCAGCAGCTTCGGAAGGGTCGGGCAGCCCCAGCATTTT. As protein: CASSFGRVGQPQHF.

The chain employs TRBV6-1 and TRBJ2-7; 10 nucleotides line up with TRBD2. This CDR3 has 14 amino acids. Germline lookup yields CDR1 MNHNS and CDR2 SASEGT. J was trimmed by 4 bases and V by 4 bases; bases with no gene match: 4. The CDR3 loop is CASSATSGIYEQYF. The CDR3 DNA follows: TGTGCCAGCAGTGCCACTAGCGGGATATACGAGCAGTACTTC.

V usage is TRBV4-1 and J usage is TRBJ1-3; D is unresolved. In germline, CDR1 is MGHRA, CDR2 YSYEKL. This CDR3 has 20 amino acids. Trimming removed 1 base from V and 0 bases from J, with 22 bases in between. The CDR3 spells CASSQVVASEGGTSGNTIYF. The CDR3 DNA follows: TGCGCCAGCAGCCAAGTCGTAGCTTCGGAGGGCGGTACCTCTGGAAACACCATATATTTT.

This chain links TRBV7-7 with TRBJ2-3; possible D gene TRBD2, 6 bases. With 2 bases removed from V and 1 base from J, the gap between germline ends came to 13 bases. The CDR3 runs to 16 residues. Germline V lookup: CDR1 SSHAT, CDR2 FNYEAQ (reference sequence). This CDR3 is CASSLLQWGGTDTQYF. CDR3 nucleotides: TGTGCCAGCAGCTTACTTCAGTGGGGGGGCACAGATACGCAGTATTTT.

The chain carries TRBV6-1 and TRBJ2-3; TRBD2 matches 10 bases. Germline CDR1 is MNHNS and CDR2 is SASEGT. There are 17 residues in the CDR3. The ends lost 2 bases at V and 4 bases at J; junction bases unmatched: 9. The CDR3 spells CASSELASGSLADTQYF. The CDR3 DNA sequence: TGTGCCAGCAGTGAATTGGCTAGCGGGAGTCTTGCAGATACGCAGTATTTT.

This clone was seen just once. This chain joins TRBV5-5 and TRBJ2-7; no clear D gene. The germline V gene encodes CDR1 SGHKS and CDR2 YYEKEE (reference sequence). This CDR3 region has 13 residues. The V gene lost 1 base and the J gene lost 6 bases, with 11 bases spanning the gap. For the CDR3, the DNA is TGTGCCAGCAGCTTGTTTGGCGAGTCCGAGCAGTACTTC. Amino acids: CASSLFGESEQYF.

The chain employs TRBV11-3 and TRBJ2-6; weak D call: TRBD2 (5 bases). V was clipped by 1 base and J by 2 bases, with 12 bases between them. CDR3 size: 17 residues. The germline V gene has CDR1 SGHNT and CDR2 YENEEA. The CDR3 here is CASSLVGVTTGANVLTF. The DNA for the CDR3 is TGTGCCAGCAGCTTAGTCGGGGTCACGACTGGGGCCAACGTCCTGACTTTC.

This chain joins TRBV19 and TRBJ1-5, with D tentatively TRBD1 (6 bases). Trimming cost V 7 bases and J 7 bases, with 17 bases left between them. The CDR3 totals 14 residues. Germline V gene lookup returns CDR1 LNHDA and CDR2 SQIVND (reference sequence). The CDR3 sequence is CASKLGQGRQPQHF. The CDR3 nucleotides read TGTGCCAGTAAGTTGGGGCAGGGGAGACAGCCCCAGCATTTT.

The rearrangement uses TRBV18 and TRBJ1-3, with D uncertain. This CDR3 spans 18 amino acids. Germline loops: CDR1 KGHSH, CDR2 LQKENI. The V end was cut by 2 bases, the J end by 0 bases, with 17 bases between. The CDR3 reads CASSPYFPVGNSGNTIYF. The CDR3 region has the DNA TGTGCCAGCTCACCATACTTCCCCGTCGGGAACTCTGGAAACACCATATATTTT.

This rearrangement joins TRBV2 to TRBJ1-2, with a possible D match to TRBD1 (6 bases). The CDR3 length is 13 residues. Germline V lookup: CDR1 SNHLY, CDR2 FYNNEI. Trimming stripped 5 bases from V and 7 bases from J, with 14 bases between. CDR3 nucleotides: TGTGCCAGCAGTAGGGACAATCGGGCTGGCTACACCTTC. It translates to CASSRDNRAGYTF.

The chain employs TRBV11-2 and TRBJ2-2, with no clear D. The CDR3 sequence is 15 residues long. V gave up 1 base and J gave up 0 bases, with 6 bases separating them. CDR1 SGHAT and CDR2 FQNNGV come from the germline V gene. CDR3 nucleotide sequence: TGTGCCAGCAGCTTAGGTTTGACGAACACCGGGGAGCTGTTTTTT. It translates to CASSLGLTNTGELFF.

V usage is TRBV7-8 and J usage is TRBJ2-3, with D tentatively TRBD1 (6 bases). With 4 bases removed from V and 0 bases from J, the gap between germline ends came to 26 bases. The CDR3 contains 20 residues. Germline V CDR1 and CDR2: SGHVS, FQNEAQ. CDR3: CASSYSTGIEGLGSTDTQYF. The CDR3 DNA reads TGTGCCAGCAGCTATTCTACAGGGATTGAGGGGTTAGGTAGCACAGATACGCAGTATTTT. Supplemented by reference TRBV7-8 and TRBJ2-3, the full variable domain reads GAGVSQSPRYKVAKRGQDVALRCDPISGHVSLFWYQQALGQGPEFLTYFQNEAQLDKSGLPSDRFFAERPEGSVSTLKIQRTQQEDSAVYLCASSYSTGIEGLGSTDTQYFGPGTRLTVL.

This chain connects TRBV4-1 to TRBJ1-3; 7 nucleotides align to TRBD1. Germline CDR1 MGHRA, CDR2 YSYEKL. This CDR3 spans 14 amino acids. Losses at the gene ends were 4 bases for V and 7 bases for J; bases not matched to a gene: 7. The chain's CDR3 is CASSPVEGANTIYF. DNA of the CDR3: TGCGCCAGCAGCCCCGTGGAGGGGGCGAACACCATATATTTT.

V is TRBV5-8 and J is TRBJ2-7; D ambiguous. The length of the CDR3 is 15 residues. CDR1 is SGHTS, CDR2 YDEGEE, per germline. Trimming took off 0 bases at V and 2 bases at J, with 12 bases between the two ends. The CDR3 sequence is CASSLAPGNPYEQYF. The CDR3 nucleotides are TGTGCCAGCAGCTTGGCCCCAGGAAATCCCTACGAGCAGTACTTC.

The CDR3 here is CASSESGTGPYEQYF. The DNA of the CDR3 is TGTGCCAGCAGTGAATCTGGGACAGGGCCCTACGAGCAGTACTTC. This chain uses TRBV25-1 with TRBJ2-7, with 9 bases lining up with TRBD1. The CDR3 sequence is 15 residues long. The germline V gene encodes CDR1 MGHDK and CDR2 SYGVNS. Trimming removed 1 base from V and 2 bases from J; junction bases left unmatched: 3.

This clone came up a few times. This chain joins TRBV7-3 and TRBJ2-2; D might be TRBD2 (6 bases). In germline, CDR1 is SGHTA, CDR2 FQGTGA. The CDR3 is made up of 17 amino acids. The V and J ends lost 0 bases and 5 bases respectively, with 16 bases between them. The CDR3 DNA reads TGTGCCAGCAGCTTAACGTCGGGCGGGATTTATACCGGGGAGCTGTTTTTT. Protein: CASSLTSGGIYTGELFF.

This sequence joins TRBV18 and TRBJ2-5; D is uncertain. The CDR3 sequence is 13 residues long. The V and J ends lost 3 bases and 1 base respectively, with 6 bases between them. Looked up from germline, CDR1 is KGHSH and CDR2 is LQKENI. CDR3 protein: CASSPMGQETQYF. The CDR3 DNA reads TGTGCCAGCTCACCGATGGGCCAAGAGACCCAGTACTTC.

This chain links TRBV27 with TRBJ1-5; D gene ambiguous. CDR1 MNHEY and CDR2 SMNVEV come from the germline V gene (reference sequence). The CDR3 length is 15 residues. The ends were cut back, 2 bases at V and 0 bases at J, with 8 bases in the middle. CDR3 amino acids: CASSLKGYSNQPQHF. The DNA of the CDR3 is TGTGCCAGCAGTTTAAAAGGGTATAGCAATCAGCCCCAGCATTTT.

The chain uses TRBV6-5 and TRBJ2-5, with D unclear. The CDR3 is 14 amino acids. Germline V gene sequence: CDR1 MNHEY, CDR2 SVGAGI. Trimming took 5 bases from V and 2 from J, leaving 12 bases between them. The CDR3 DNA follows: TGTGCCAGCAGTCCCTCAATCGGGCAAGAGACCCAGTACTTC. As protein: CASSPSIGQETQYF.

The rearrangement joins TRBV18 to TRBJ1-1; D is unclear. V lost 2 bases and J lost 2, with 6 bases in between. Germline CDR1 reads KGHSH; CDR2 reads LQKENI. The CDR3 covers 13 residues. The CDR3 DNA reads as TGTGCCAGCTCACCAACTCAAAACACTGAAGCTTTCTTT. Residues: CASSPTQNTEAFF.

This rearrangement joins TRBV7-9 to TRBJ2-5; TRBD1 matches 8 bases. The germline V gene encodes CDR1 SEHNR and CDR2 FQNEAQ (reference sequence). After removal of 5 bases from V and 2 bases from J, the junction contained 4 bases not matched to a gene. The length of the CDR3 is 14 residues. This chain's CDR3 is CASSRGQGQETQYF. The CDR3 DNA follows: TGTGCCAGCAGCCGAGGACAGGGTCAAGAGACCCAGTACTTC.

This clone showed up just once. This chain's CDR3 is CASSEDRFFSGANVLTF. In nucleotides, the CDR3 is TGTGCCAGCAGTGAAGACAGATTTTTCTCTGGGGCCAACGTCCTGACTTTC. This chain joins TRBV6-1 and TRBJ2-6; D is ambiguous. CDR1 is MNHNS and CDR2 is SASEGT in the germline V gene. This CDR3 has 17 amino acids. The V gene lost 1 base and the J gene lost 0 bases, with 10 bases spanning the gap.

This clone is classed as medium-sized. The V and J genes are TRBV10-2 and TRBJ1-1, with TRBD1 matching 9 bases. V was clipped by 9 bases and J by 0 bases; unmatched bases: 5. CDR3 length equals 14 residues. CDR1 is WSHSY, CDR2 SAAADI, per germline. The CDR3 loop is CARSDRGLNTEAFF. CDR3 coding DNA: TGCGCCAGGTCGGACAGGGGATTGAACACTGAAGCTTTCTTT.

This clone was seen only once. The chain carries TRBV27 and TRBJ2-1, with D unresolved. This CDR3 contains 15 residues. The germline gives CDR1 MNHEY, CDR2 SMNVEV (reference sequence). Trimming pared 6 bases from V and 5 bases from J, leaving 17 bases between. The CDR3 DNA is TGTGCCAGCAGAACTGGCCCAGCCGGAAACAATGAGCAGTTCTTC. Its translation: CASRTGPAGNNEQFF.

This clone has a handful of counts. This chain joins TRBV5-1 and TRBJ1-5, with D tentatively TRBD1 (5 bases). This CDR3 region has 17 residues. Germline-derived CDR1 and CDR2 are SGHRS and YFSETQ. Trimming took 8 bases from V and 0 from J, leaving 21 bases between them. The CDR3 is CASPPHRSTHSNQPQHF. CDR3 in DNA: TGCGCCAGTCCCCCCCACAGGTCTACCCATAGCAATCAGCCCCAGCATTTT.

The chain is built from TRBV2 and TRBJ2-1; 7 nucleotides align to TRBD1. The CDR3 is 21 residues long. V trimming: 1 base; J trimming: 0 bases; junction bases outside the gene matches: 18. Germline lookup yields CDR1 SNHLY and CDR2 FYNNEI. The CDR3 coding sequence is TGTGCCAGCAGTGAAGGAATTCGGGACAGATCCCTATTCGACTCCTACAATGAGCAGTTCTTC. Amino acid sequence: CASSEGIRDRSLFDSYNEQFF.

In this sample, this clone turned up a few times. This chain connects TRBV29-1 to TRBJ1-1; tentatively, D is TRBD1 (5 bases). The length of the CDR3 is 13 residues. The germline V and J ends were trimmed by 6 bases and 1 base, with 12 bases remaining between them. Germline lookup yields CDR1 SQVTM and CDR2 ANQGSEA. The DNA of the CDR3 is TGCAGCGTAGCCGGGACTGCGAACACTGAAGCTTTCTTT. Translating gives CSVAGTANTEAFF.